These 18 T cell receptor beta chains share one sample of origin, sequenced in a study of blood T cell repertoires in COVID-19. The table came from immunoSEQ multiplex PCR; TCRdb's copy has only in-frame clones and leaves some out. Among roughly 170,000 clones listed, 70% to 80% were seen once. The specimen sequenced was PBMCs or T cells enriched from blood (not recorded which). These receptor sequences come from a woman in her fifties or sixties who had recovered from COVID-19.

Here the CDR3 reads CASSAPEGREYNTGELFF. CDR3 sequence (DNA): TGTGCCAGCAGTGCGCCGGAAGGGCGGGAGTACAACACCGGGGAGCTGTTTTTT. J is TRBJ2-2 and V is TRBV6-4, with TRBD2 matching 7 bases. The V segment lost 4 bases and the J segment 2 bases; nucleotides outside the gene matches: 13. Per the germline V gene, CDR1 is MRHNA and CDR2 is SNTAGT. The CDR3 has 18 residues.

Points on this clone: The junction shows a germline mismatch at one end, possibly a read error. J is TRBJ2-1 and V is TRBV10-3, with TRBD2 matching over 16 bases. The CDR3 sequence is 15 residues long. CDR1 ENHRY and CDR2 SYGVKD come from the germline V gene. Here the CDR3 reads CAIRGTSGRVNEQLF. Here the CDR3 DNA reads TGTGCCATCAGAGGGACTAGCGGGAGGGTAAATGAGCAGCTCTTC.

In DNA, the CDR3 is TGTGCCACCAGTGGGACTAGCGGGAGCTTCGAGCAGTACTTC. Its translation is CATSGTSGSFEQYF. The chain links TRBV24-1 to TRBJ2-7, with 13 bases fitting TRBD2. Germline loops: CDR1 KGHDR, CDR2 SFDVKD. V was pared by 5 bases and J by 6 bases, with 3 bases of the junction left unmatched. This CDR3 region has 14 residues.

This clone occurred a few times. This chain links TRBV6-5 with TRBJ2-3; 7 positions agree with TRBD1. The trim removed 6 bases at V and 1 base at J, leaving 7 bases unmatched. CDR1 is MNHEY and CDR2 is SVGAGI in the germline V gene. The CDR3 has 15 amino acids. The CDR3 DNA sequence: TGTGCCAGCAGCACGGCACAGGGGCGCACAGATACGCAGTATTTT. Amino acid sequence: CASSTAQGRTDTQYF.

This chain links TRBV3-1 (or the pseudogene TRBV3-2) with TRBJ1-2, with D unclear. The CDR3 has 13 residues. Germline CDR1 is LGHDT and CDR2 is YNNKEL (reference sequence). Trimming pared 1 base from V and 6 bases from J, leaving 9 bases between. In DNA, the CDR3 is TGTGCCAGCAGCCAAGGATTGAGCCATGGCTACACCTTC. It codes for CASSQGLSHGYTF.

The V call is TRBV7-9, the J call TRBJ1-3; 8 bases are shared with TRBD1. The germline CDR1 and CDR2 sequences are SEHNR and FQNEAQ (reference sequence). The CDR3 is made up of 17 amino acids. Losses at the gene ends were 5 bases for V and 2 bases for J; bases not matched to a gene: 11. CDR3 residues: CASSTRDRTHAGNTIYF. Here the CDR3 DNA reads TGTGCCAGCAGCACGCGGGACAGGACTCATGCTGGAAACACCATATATTTT.

This chain connects TRBV5-1 to TRBJ2-1; D gene ambiguous. The CDR3 has 14 residues. Germline CDR1 and CDR2: SGHRS and YFSETQ. Between the trimmed V and J ends, which lost 0 bases and 4 bases, there was a span of 8 bases. In DNA form, the CDR3 reads TGCGCCAGCAGCTTGGACTACCAGTACAATGAGCAGTTCTTC. It codes for CASSLDYQYNEQFF.

The J gene is TRBJ2-5, the V gene TRBV6-5; 7 bases match TRBD1. Germline CDR1 reads MNHEY; CDR2 reads SVGAGI. Trimming cost V 7 bases and J 5 bases; bases outside gene matches: 7. This CDR3 spans 13 amino acids. The CDR3 spells CASTFDRAETQYF. The CDR3 nucleotides read TGTGCCAGCACCTTCGACAGGGCGGAGACCCAGTACTTC.

The V gene is TRBV19, the J gene TRBJ2-7, with unresolved D. CDR3 length: 13 residues. The V and J ends lost 6 bases and 6 bases respectively, with 15 bases between them. Germline-derived CDR1 and CDR2 are LNHDA and SQIVND (reference sequence). CDR3 DNA: TGTGCCAGTAGCGGGTTGACCTTATTCGAGCAGTACTTC. It encodes CASSGLTLFEQYF.

This chain connects TRBV5-1 to TRBJ2-5; maybe TRBD2 (5 bases). The ends were cut back, 0 bases at V and 2 bases at J, with 17 bases in the middle. The length of the CDR3 is 17 residues. Germline-derived CDR1 and CDR2 are SGHRS and YFSETQ. CDR3 amino acids: CASSLGVGAPGQETQYF. In DNA form, the CDR3 reads TGCGCCAGCAGCTTGGGAGTGGGAGCTCCTGGTCAAGAGACCCAGTACTTC.

The chain carries TRBV7-2 and TRBJ1-2; possible D gene TRBD1, 6 bases. The germline CDR1 and CDR2 sequences are SGHTA and FQGNSA. There are 16 residues in the CDR3. With 4 bases removed from V and 2 bases from J, the gap between germline ends came to 17 bases. The CDR3 nucleotides are TGTGCCAGCAGCTCCCCCCCCACACAGGGAAACTATGGCTACACCTTC. It yields the protein CASSSPPTQGNYGYTF.

The V gene is TRBV6-2 or TRBV6-3, the J gene TRBJ2-1; TRBD2 is a possible D gene (5 bases). CDR1 is MNHEY and CDR2 is SVGEGT in the germline V gene. The CDR3 has 15 amino acids. V lost 4 bases to trimming and J lost 7 bases, with 17 bases between them. Written as DNA, the CDR3 is TGTGCCAGCAGTTTCCCGGTCGGGGAAATAAATGAGCAGTTCTTC. As protein: CASSFPVGEINEQFF.

The J gene is TRBJ2-2, the V gene TRBV18; D unresolved. Trimming took off 3 bases at V and 5 bases at J, with 4 bases between the two ends. CDR1 and CDR2 from the germline V gene are KGHSH and LQKENI. The CDR3 contains 12 residues. CDR3 amino acids: CASSPSTGELFF. In DNA, the CDR3 is TGTGCCAGCTCACCTTCAACCGGGGAGCTGTTTTTT.

The rearrangement joins TRBV28 to TRBJ2-2; a possible D gene is TRBD2 (6 bases). V lost 6 bases and J 6 bases, leaving 20 bases between the germline ends. The CDR3 has 16 amino acids. CDR1 is MDHEN and CDR2 is SYDVKM in the germline V gene. The CDR3 DNA is TGTGCCAGCAGCCCGGGGGTCTTCCCCAAACCCGGGGAGCTGTTTTTT. It translates to CASSPGVFPKPGELFF.

The DNA of the CDR3 is TGTGCCAGCAGCTTGTTTAGCGGTAACACCGGGGAGCTGTTTTTT. Amino acid sequence: CASSLFSGNTGELFF. The rearrangement joins TRBV7-9 to TRBJ2-2; tentatively, D is TRBD2 (6 bases). The CDR3 totals 15 residues. The V end lost 3 bases, the J end lost 2 bases, and 10 bases lay between the germline ends. Germline V gene sequence: CDR1 SEHNR, CDR2 FQNEAQ (reference sequence).

The CDR3 bases are TGTGCCAGCAGCCTAAAGCGGGAGGGCCGATTGTATGAGCAGTTCTTC. This encodes CASSLKREGRLYEQFF. The V and J genes are TRBV3-1 (or the pseudogene TRBV3-2) and TRBJ2-1, with 10 bases fitting TRBD2. J gave up 8 bases and V 4 bases, and 11 bases lay outside the gene matches. Germline CDR1 reads LGHDT; CDR2 reads YNNKEL (reference sequence). The CDR3 runs to 16 residues.

This clone was observed a single time. The rearrangement uses TRBV28 and TRBJ1-5; D gene unclear. The CDR3 is 14 amino acids. The V gene's germline CDR1 is MDHEN and CDR2 SYDVKM. V dropped 6 bases and J dropped 4 bases, with 13 bases sitting between them. The CDR3 nucleotides are TGTGCCAGCAGCAAGCTATTGAAGAATCAGCCCCAGCATTTT. This codes for CASSKLLKNQPQHF.

This chain links TRBV5-4 with TRBJ1-2, with 10 bases that match TRBD1. V was clipped by 4 bases and J by 7 bases; unmatched bases: 10. Germline loops: CDR1 SGHNT, CDR2 YYREEE (reference sequence). CDR3 size: 15 residues. In DNA, the CDR3 is TGTGCCAGCAGCGAATACGGGACAGGGGCGGGTGGCTACACCTTC. Its translation is CASSEYGTGAGGYTF.